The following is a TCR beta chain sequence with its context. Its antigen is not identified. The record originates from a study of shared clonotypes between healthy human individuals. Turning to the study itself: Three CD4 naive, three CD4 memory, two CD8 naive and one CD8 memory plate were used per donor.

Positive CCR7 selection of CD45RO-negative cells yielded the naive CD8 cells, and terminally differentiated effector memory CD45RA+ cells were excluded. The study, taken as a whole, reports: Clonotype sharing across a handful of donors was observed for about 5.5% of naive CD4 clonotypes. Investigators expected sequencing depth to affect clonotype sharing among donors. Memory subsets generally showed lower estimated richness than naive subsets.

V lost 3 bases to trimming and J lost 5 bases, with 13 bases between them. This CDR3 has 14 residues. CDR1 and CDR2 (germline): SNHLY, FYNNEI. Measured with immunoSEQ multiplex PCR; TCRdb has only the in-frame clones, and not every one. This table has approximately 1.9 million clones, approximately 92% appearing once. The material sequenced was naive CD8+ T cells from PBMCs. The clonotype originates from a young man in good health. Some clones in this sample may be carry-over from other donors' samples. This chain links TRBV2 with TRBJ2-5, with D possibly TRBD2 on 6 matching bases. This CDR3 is CASSDPGEIETQYF. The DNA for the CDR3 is TGTGCCAGCAGTGATCCGGGAGAGATTGAGACCCAGTACTTC.